These 30 T cell receptor beta chains were all obtained from the same sample, sequenced in a study of T cell responses to AZD1222 COVID-19 vaccine. Using immunoSEQ multiplex PCR, the repertoire was profiled, and TCRdb retains in-frame clones only, with some absent. The data show 90,000 to 120,000 clones, approximately 91% seen once. Sample: peripheral blood, taken on day 0 of AZD1222 vaccination. The source is an adult in good health.

V is TRBV14 and J is TRBJ2-5; D unclear. The CDR3 has 12 amino acids. Germline CDR1 reads SGHDN; CDR2 reads FVKESK. V lost 3 bases and J lost 7, with 9 bases in between. The CDR3 reads CASSQTSGTQYF. CDR3 DNA sequence: TGTGCCAGCAGCCAGACGTCCGGGACCCAGTACTTC.

The chain carries TRBV27 and TRBJ2-1; no definite D call. Germline CDR1 reads MNHEY; CDR2 reads SMNVEV (reference sequence). CDR3 length: 13 residues. Trimming shortened V by 3 bases and J by 8 bases, and 11 bases separated the two germline ends. The CDR3 region has the DNA TGTGCCAGCAGTTTCAAATTACGGGATGAGCAGTTCTTC. Amino acids: CASSFKLRDEQFF.

The gene calls are TRBV5-4 and TRBJ2-7; TRBD2 might be the D (8 bases). Trimming took 4 bases from V and 6 from J, leaving 20 bases between them. The germline CDR1 and CDR2 sequences are SGHNT and YYREEE (reference sequence). The CDR3 runs 15 residues. CDR3 residues: CASSPGGTAAIEQYF. DNA of the CDR3: TGTGCCAGCAGCCCGGGGGGGACAGCGGCAATCGAGCAGTACTTC.

The CDR3 nucleotides are TGCGCCAGCAGCTTGGAGGCTGGCTATGGCTACACCTTC. Protein: CASSLEAGYGYTF. J is TRBJ1-2 and V is TRBV5-1; D is ambiguous. The CDR3 has 13 amino acids. Germline V gene lookup returns CDR1 SGHRS and CDR2 YFSETQ. The V end was cut by 0 bases, the J end by 4 bases, with 7 bases between.

V and J are TRBV5-1 and TRBJ2-7; the D is unclear. This CDR3 contains 12 residues. CDR1 SGHRS and CDR2 YFSETQ come from the germline V gene. V was pared by 4 bases and J by 7 bases, with 12 bases between. The CDR3 DNA reads TGCGCCAGCAGCCCCGGGTTCCAGGAGCAGTACTTC. Protein product: CASSPGFQEQYF. The variable domain in full, completed from reference TRBV5-1 and TRBJ2-7, reads KAGVTQTPRYLIKTRGQQVTLSCSPISGHRSVSWYQQTPGQGLQFLFEYFSETQRNKGNFPGRFSGRQFSNSRSEMNVSTLELGDSALYLCASSPGFQEQYFGPGTRLTVT.

Comment on this clone: The same CDR3 also results from other DNA sequences found in this sample. The chain employs TRBV6-5 and TRBJ2-7; 9 nucleotides line up with TRBD2. Germline V gives CDR1 MNHEY, CDR2 SVGAGI. The trim removed 8 bases at V and 4 bases at J, leaving 12 bases unmatched. The CDR3 covers 15 residues. Here the CDR3 reads CASSGAGGPRYEQYF. The CDR3 DNA is TGTGCCAGCTCAGGGGCGGGGGGGCCTCGGTACGAGCAGTACTTC.

This chain joins TRBV2 and TRBJ1-1, with D maybe TRBD1 (5 bases). Germline V lookup: CDR1 SNHLY, CDR2 FYNNEI. V was cut by 6 bases and J by 3 bases, with 14 bases left in between. The CDR3 is 14 amino acids. This CDR3 reads CASSATAKDTEAFF. DNA for the CDR3: TGTGCCAGCAGCGCGACAGCGAAGGACACTGAAGCTTTCTTT.

The rearrangement uses TRBV6-5 and TRBJ1-1; D gene ambiguous. There are 13 residues in the CDR3. Trimming pared 6 bases from V and 0 bases from J, leaving 8 bases between. Germline-derived CDR1 and CDR2 are MNHEY and SVGAGI. CDR3 sequence reads: CASRRVLNTEAFF. The DNA for the CDR3 is TGTGCCAGCAGAAGGGTATTGAACACTGAAGCTTTCTTT.

This chain links TRBV18 with TRBJ2-5; 9 bases line up with TRBD1. V lost 0 bases to trimming and J lost 0 bases; unmatched junction nucleotides: 8. CDR1 is KGHSH, CDR2 LQKENI, per germline. The CDR3 contains 18 residues. This CDR3 is CASSPPPDRGWHQETQYF. CDR3 bases: TGTGCCAGCTCACCACCCCCTGACAGGGGGTGGCACCAAGAGACCCAGTACTTC.

The chain recombines TRBV5-1 with TRBJ1-1, with 9 bases that match TRBD1. The germline CDR1 and CDR2 sequences are SGHRS and YFSETQ. V lost 4 bases and J lost 7; bases outside the gene matches: 11. The CDR3 length is 15 residues. The CDR3 region is CASSPLQGAGYEAFF. The CDR3 DNA follows: TGCGCCAGCAGCCCCTTACAGGGGGCGGGATATGAAGCTTTCTTT.

This chain joins TRBV14 and TRBJ2-5, with unresolved D. V was shortened by 4 bases and J by 1 base, with 13 bases between the two germline ends. This CDR3 comprises 15 residues. The germline CDR1 and CDR2 sequences are SGHDN and FVKESK. In DNA form, the CDR3 reads TGTGCCAGCAGCCCCCGAGTTAGCATCCAAGAGACCCAGTACTTC. Translating it yields CASSPRVSIQETQYF.

This chain connects TRBV7-2 to TRBJ1-5; possible D gene TRBD1, 5 bases. Germline CDR1 and CDR2: SGHTA and FQGNSA. V was shortened by 1 base and J by 2 bases, with 9 bases between the two germline ends. CDR3 length equals 15 residues. The CDR3: CASSLGPGGNQPQHF. CDR3 DNA sequence: TGTGCCAGCAGCTTAGGACCGGGGGGCAATCAGCCCCAGCATTTT.

This chain links TRBV7-3 with TRBJ1-3, with D tentatively TRBD1 (6 bases). The CDR3 runs 11 residues. Germline V CDR1 and CDR2: SGHTA, FQGTGA. The CDR3 coding sequence is TGTGCGGGGGGCGGCGGCAACACCATATATTTT. Its protein product is CAGGGGNTIYF.

The gene calls are TRBV15 and TRBJ2-7; 7 positions agree with TRBD1. The germline CDR1 and CDR2 sequences are LNHNV and YYDKDF (reference sequence). The CDR3 runs to 12 residues. The V and J ends lost 5 bases and 7 bases, in that order; junction bases with no gene match: 5. The CDR3: CATSEGAEEQYF. The CDR3 nucleotides are TGTGCCACCAGCGAGGGGGCGGAAGAGCAGTACTTC.

Here the CDR3 DNA reads TGTGCCAGCAGCCTCTCAGGGGTTCATAATTCACCCCTCCACTTT. Amino acid sequence: CASSLSGVHNSPLHF. The rearrangement links TRBV7-2 to TRBJ1-6; D is possibly TRBD1 (6 bases). The CDR3 extends over 15 amino acids. The germline CDR1 and CDR2 sequences are SGHTA and FQGNSA. Trimming left V 5 bases short and J 5 bases short, with 13 bases between.

Points on this clone: Without the conserved terminal phenylalanine or tryptophan, this CDR3 likely stems from a read error. V and J are TRBV3-1 (or the pseudogene TRBV3-2) and TRBJ1-6; 7 nucleotides align to TRBD1. Germline values: CDR1 LGHDT, CDR2 YNNKEL (reference sequence). The CDR3 runs 16 residues. With 1 base clipped from V and 9 bases from J, the junction kept 9 bases outside the gene matches. This CDR3 is CASSQGLQGNSSPLHL. The DNA of the CDR3 is TGTGCCAGCAGCCAAGGGTTACAGGGGAACAGTTCACCCCTCCACCTT.

V gene TRBV5-1 combines with J gene TRBJ1-1, with D tentatively TRBD1 (5 bases). V was trimmed by 5 bases and J by 11 bases, leaving 16 bases between them. The CDR3 spans 12 residues. Germline CDR1 reads SGHRS; CDR2 reads YFSETQ. For the CDR3, the DNA is TGCGCCAGCAGTTATTCTGGGGGGGAGGCTTTCTTT. Protein sequence: CASSYSGGEAFF.

The chain is built from TRBV7-8 and TRBJ2-7, with 11 positions matching TRBD1. V lost 4 bases to trimming and J lost 4 bases; unmatched junction nucleotides: 6. Germline CDR1 SGHVS, CDR2 FQNEAQ. The CDR3 is 15 residues long. This CDR3 is CASSSEDRGLYEQYF. The CDR3 nucleotides read TGTGCCAGCAGCTCGGAGGACAGGGGGCTTTACGAGCAGTACTTC.

CDR3 in DNA: TGCGCCAGCAGCCAGCAGGGGGCGAAAGAGAAAAAACTGTTTTTT. This gives the protein CASSQQGAKEKKLFF. The chain links TRBV4-1 to TRBJ1-4; 8 nucleotides agree with TRBD1. Germline lookup yields CDR1 MGHRA and CDR2 YSYEKL. The length of the CDR3 is 15 residues. V was pared by 3 bases and J by 9 bases, with 9 bases of the junction left unmatched.

The chain combines TRBV4-1 with TRBJ1-2; D perhaps matches TRBD1 (6 bases). Trimming took off 0 bases at V and 4 bases at J, with 18 bases between the two ends. The CDR3 totals 17 residues. Germline loops: CDR1 MGHRA, CDR2 YSYEKL. CDR3 sequence: CASSQDSPRQVFYGYTF. CDR3 DNA sequence: TGCGCCAGCAGCCAAGATAGTCCGAGACAGGTATTCTATGGCTACACCTTC.

The V call is TRBV7-8, the J call TRBJ2-1, with a weak D call TRBD1 (6 bases). V was pared by 3 bases and J by 3 bases, with 18 bases between. CDR1 is SGHVS and CDR2 is FQNEAQ in the germline V gene. There are 17 residues in the CDR3. The CDR3 bases are TGTGCCAGCAGCTTTAAAATACGGGACACGAACTACAATGAGCAGTTCTTC. Translation gives CASSFKIRDTNYNEQFF.

The chain employs TRBV5-1 and TRBJ2-7; tentative D call: TRBD1 (6 bases). Trimming left V 0 bases short and J 3 bases short, with 7 bases between. Germline assignment: CDR1 SGHRS and CDR2 YFSETQ. This CDR3 region has 13 residues. The CDR3 region is CASSLEGGYEQYF. CDR3 in DNA: TGCGCCAGCAGCTTGGAAGGGGGCTACGAGCAGTACTTC. Supplemented by reference TRBV5-1 and TRBJ2-7, the full variable domain reads KAGVTQTPRYLIKTRGQQVTLSCSPISGHRSVSWYQQTPGQGLQFLFEYFSETQRNKGNFPGRFSGRQFSNSRSEMNVSTLELGDSALYLCASSLEGGYEQYFGPGTRLTVT.

This chain connects TRBV27 to TRBJ1-6; D is unclear. The V and J ends lost 0 bases and 6 bases respectively, with 9 bases between them. The CDR3 spans 15 residues. CDR1 and CDR2 from the germline V gene are MNHEY and SMNVEV (reference sequence). CDR3 nucleotide sequence: TGTGCCAGCAGTTTATCGTGGTCTTCTAATTCACCCCTCCACTTT. It encodes CASSLSWSSNSPLHF.

The rearrangement uses TRBV5-1 and TRBJ2-5; 11 bases are shared with TRBD2. The CDR3 has 16 amino acids. J lost 5 bases, V lost 0 bases, and 6 bases had no gene match. Germline loops: CDR1 SGHRS, CDR2 YFSETQ. The CDR3 DNA follows: TGCGCCAGCAGCTTGGTTAGCGGGGGGGCCGTCGAGACCCAGTACTTC. It is translated as CASSLVSGGAVETQYF.

The chain has TRBV9 and TRBJ2-3, with 10 bases lining up with TRBD1. Trimming cost V 4 bases and J 2 bases; bases outside gene matches: 7. Germline values: CDR1 SGDLS, CDR2 YYNGEE. This CDR3 spans 16 amino acids. CDR3 DNA sequence: TGTGCCAGCAGCCCTCGGACAGGGGGGGACACAGATACGCAGTATTTT. Translating gives CASSPRTGGDTDTQYF. Based on the CDR3 plus reference TRBV9 and TRBJ2-3, the full variable domain is DSGVTQTPKHLITATGQRVTLRCSPRSGDLSVYWYQQSLDQGLQFLIQYYNGEERAKGNILERFSAQQFPDLHSELNLSSLELGDSALYFCASSPRTGGDTDTQYFGPGTRLTVL.

The chain carries TRBV2 and TRBJ1-2; 7 nucleotides line up with TRBD1. From germline, CDR1 is SNHLY and CDR2 FYNNEI. The CDR3 extends over 13 amino acids. The J segment lost 4 bases and the V segment lost 5 bases, leaving 4 bases of the junction unmatched. CDR3 region: CASSRTGPYGYTF. In DNA form, the CDR3 reads TGTGCCAGCAGTCGGACAGGCCCCTATGGCTACACCTTC. The full variable domain, its missing parts supplied by reference TRBV2 and TRBJ1-2, is EPEVTQTPSHQVTQMGQEVILRCVPISNHLYFYWYRQILGQKVEFLVSFYNNEISEKSEIFDDQFSVERPDGSNFTLKIRSTKLEDSAMYFCASSRTGPYGYTFGSGTRLTVV.

The chain recombines TRBV7-9 with TRBJ1-2; possibly TRBD1 for D (5 bases). The ends were cut back, 7 bases at V and 4 bases at J, with 16 bases in the middle. Germline CDR1 SEHNR, CDR2 FQNEAQ (reference sequence). This CDR3 is built from 14 residues. CDR3 amino acids: CASTSQGAPYGYTF. The CDR3 DNA is TGTGCCAGCACCAGTCAGGGAGCACCCTATGGCTACACCTTC.

The chain has TRBV4-1 and TRBJ2-5, with no clear D. This CDR3 comprises 13 residues. The V gene lost 4 bases and the J gene lost 4 bases, with 10 bases spanning the gap. Germline CDR1 and CDR2: MGHRA and YSYEKL. CDR3 amino acids: CASSRLEIETQYF. Here the CDR3 DNA reads TGCGCCAGCAGCCGCCTAGAAATAGAGACCCAGTACTTC.

J is TRBJ1-2 and V is TRBV10-3, with 10 bases aligning to TRBD1. Germline CDR1 is ENHRY and CDR2 is SYGVKD. Losses at the gene ends were 4 bases for V and 2 bases for J; bases not matched to a gene: 1. This CDR3 region has 14 residues. The DNA of the CDR3 is TGTGCCATCAGTGCGGGACAGGGGAACTATGGCTACACCTTC. It encodes CAISAGQGNYGYTF.

The chain recombines TRBV2 with TRBJ2-1; 12 positions agree with TRBD2. The CDR3 covers 15 residues. The germline V gene encodes CDR1 SNHLY and CDR2 FYNNEI. Trimming cost V 5 bases and J 5 bases; bases outside gene matches: 4. The CDR3 DNA follows: TGTGCCAGCAGTCCTAGCGGGGGGGCCAACAATGAGCAGTTCTTC. This translates into CASSPSGGANNEQFF.